This TCR beta chain was captured by sequencing in a study of T cells in women clearing cervical HPV infection (dated by TCRdb to the late 2010s). Some background on the complete study: The cases were about 25 women with histologically confirmed HPV16-related CIN3 or worse, and 2 of these cases were invasive cancers. For cases, the median interval between lesion detection and blood sampling was around 140 days, with an interquartile range of roughly 80 to 200 days. In the parent cohort, about 10,000 women aged 18 or older were enrolled in Guanacaste, Costa Rica, during about 1992 to 1994 and then followed for roughly seven years. Quality controls consisted of five blinded duplicates per group, for a total of 60 or so samples made up of 50 participants and approximately 10 replicates. An exploratory proof-of-principle case-control study, nested within the Guanacaste HPV Natural History Study in Costa Rica, was conducted to compare TCR repertoires across cervical HPV16 outcomes. A median age of approximately 31 years was observed in cases versus under 40 in controls, and no significant differences in baseline characteristics were found. Cases were matched to controls by age within five years and by the year the sample was collected. The 20 to 30 controls were women who cleared a single incident HPV16 infection within 12 months without developing precancer or cancer. Blood from cases was collected at the visit where the lesion was first found, while blood from controls was collected once the infection could no longer be detected. HLA typing was available for only a few women, so HLA type could not be excluded as a confounder. Results and caveats for the whole study, not just this receptor: Because of the cross-sectional design, the study could not determine whether the associations came before infection or resulted from infection, and neither effector/memory subsets nor HPV-specific T cells were isolated. Across sequencing depths, CIN3+ cases showed significantly higher TCR repertoire richness than controls, but evenness did not differ between the groups. Cases were distinguished from controls with an estimated AUC of roughly 0.81 by random forest classifiers combining richness and V gene abundances. Because T-cell numbers per sample were unknown, differences in richness could reflect varying T-cell content rather than repertoire biology. Cases had lower TRBV6-7 relative abundance than controls (about 0.1% versus 0.15%; Bonferroni P = 0.0008).

Every participant had a single incident cervical HPV16 infection, and women with prevalent HPV16 infections were excluded. Cervical HPV DNA was detected by MY09/MY11 PCR and genotyped by dot-blot hybridization. Fifteen mL of heparinized blood were centrifuged, and the buffy coat was split into aliquots, frozen at -30 degrees C, and then kept at -80 degrees C. QIAGEN kits were used to extract genomic DNA from the buffy coat specimens. Using the immunoSEQ assay, multiplex PCR amplified TCR beta CDR3 regions from an average of approximately 1,200 ng of genomic DNA per sample. To correct primer bias, the assay used a complete synthetic TCR repertoire to set an amplification baseline. The amplicons were sequenced using the Illumina platform. For the original study's pipeline: Sequences were error-corrected by clustering with frequency ratios and a modified nearest-neighbor algorithm and were then analyzed in the immunoSEQ Analyzer with IMGT gene definitions. TCR richness and evenness were averaged over 20 rarefaction repeats at each rarefaction depth, excluding samples with fewer sequences than the depth. Wilcoxon rank sum tests with FDR correction were used to compare V, D and J gene relative abundances between the groups. An intraclass correlation of around 96% for TCR richness and an average of around 80% across some 70 gene segments were obtained from the blinded duplicates. TCRdb limited this immuneACCESS table to in-frame rearrangements with V and J called. A share of clones is missing; checked studies link under half to unresolved V genes, and the rest is unexplained. That table supplies the V and J calls and clone size; D and trimming were determined from the DNA. The sample's table lists a count of 20,000 to 25,000 clones. The ten largest clones add up to 5% to 7% of the sample.

In regard to this clone: No antigen is known for it. The read finishes 3 residues shy of the CDR3 end, and the germline J gene is used to complete it.

V has 10 bases trimmed and J has 3 bases trimmed; junction bases matching no gene number 12. Measured from the cysteine to the phenylalanine, the CDR3 is 14 residues long. The CDR3 was read in part: 33 bases, with the frame set at base 1. Taken from the germline V gene (reference sequence), the CDR1 and CDR2 loops are LNHDA and SQIVND. Source material: blood buffy coat. The chain was built from TRBV19 and TRBJ2-7; 7 bases in between match TRBD1. This clonotype originated in a woman aged 18 to 75 with a cervical HPV16 infection that either progressed to CIN3+ or cleared (not recorded which). The sequenced part of the CDR3 DNA is TGTGCCACCTCGGACAGGACAGTTAACTACGAG. It specifies CATSDRTVNYE. The whole CDR3 is CATSDRTVNYEQYF.